The 25 T cell receptor beta chains reported below all come from one sample, sequenced in a study of identical twins. TCRdb re-called the 5' RACE reads with MiXCR, one entry per CDR3 protein. This sample carries about 720,000 distinct CDR3 sequences, 15% to 20% of them seen once, and the ten largest clones take 13%. These data were also filed under a second study, of T cells expressing NK-cell markers.

Sequencing was done on a sample of PBMCs. The receptors shown here come from a woman aged 18 to 35 in good health.

The table lists this clonotype with a few counts. The rearrangement uses TRBV10-2 and TRBJ2-7; 9 bases agree with TRBD1. With V trimmed by 8 bases and J by 3 bases, 8 bases remained unmatched. Germline V lookup: CDR1 WSHSY, CDR2 SAAADI. The CDR3 is 14 amino acids. CDR3 amino acids: CASLFTGGRYEQYF. The DNA of the CDR3 is TGCGCCAGCCTTTTTACAGGGGGCCGCTACGAGCAGTACTTC.

This clonotype was seen more than once but under ten times. The chain is built from TRBV5-1 and TRBJ2-5; D could derive from TRBD1 or TRBD2 (6 bases each). The CDR3 extends over 15 amino acids. Deletions cut 6 bases from V and 0 bases from J, with 15 bases between. Germline V gives CDR1 SGHRS, CDR2 YFSETQ. CDR3 sequence: CASTQTGRYQETQYF. CDR3 coding DNA: TGCGCCAGCACCCAAACAGGGAGGTACCAAGAGACCCAGTACTTC.

This clonotype was counted between two and nine times. The V and J genes are TRBV6-5 and TRBJ2-5; D is undetermined. This CDR3 region has 13 residues. V was cut by 0 bases and J by 5 bases, with 7 bases left in between. CDR1 is MNHEY and CDR2 is SVGAGI in the germline V gene. The CDR3 is CASSYSSKETQYF. The DNA of the CDR3 is TGTGCCAGCAGTTACTCGAGTAAGGAGACCCAGTACTTC.

The chain joins TRBV7-2 to TRBJ2-5, with TRBD1 as a possible D gene (5 bases). CDR3 length: 14 amino acids. Germline CDR1 and CDR2: SGHTA and FQGNSA. The V gene lost 3 bases and the J gene lost 2 bases, with 10 bases spanning the gap. CDR3 sequence (DNA): TGTGCCAGCAGCTTTCTAGACAGACAAGAGACCCAGTACTTC. The encoded protein is CASSFLDRQETQYF. Full variable domain (missing parts from reference TRBV7-2 and TRBJ2-5): GAGVSQSPSNKVTEKGKDVELRCDPISGHTALYWYRQSLGQGLEFLIYFQGNSAPDKSGLPSDRFSAERTGGSVSTLTIQRTQQEDSAVYLCASSFLDRQETQYFGPGTRLLVL.

The rearrangement links TRBV6-5 to TRBJ2-5; 10 bases match TRBD2. Germline V gene sequence: CDR1 MNHEY, CDR2 SVGAGI. J was trimmed by 1 base and V by 0 bases; bases with no gene match: 2. The CDR3 is 16 residues long. DNA of the CDR3: TGTGCCAGCAGTTACTCACTAGCGGGGTCCCAAGAGACCCAGTACTTC. This translates into CASSYSLAGSQETQYF.

The chain employs TRBV12-3 or TRBV12-4 and TRBJ1-5, with D uncertain. With 10 bases removed from V and 0 bases from J, the gap between germline ends came to 7 bases. CDR3 length equals 12 residues. The CDR3 is CATSYSNQPQHF. The CDR3 coding sequence is TGTGCCACCTCCTATAGCAATCAGCCCCAGCATTTT.

In its sample, this clonotype was seen a few times. The rearrangement uses TRBV2 and TRBJ2-5; 8 positions match TRBD1. CDR3 size: 14 residues. V shed 3 bases, J shed 5 bases, and the junction held 5 bases outside the gene matches. CDR1 is SNHLY, CDR2 FYNNEI, per germline. CDR3 in DNA: TGTGCCAGCAGTGAGGACAGGGTTTGGGAGACCCAGTACTTC. Translated, it gives CASSEDRVWETQYF. Full variable domain (outside the CDR3, taken from reference TRBV2 and TRBJ2-5): EPEVTQTPSHQVTQMGQEVILRCVPISNHLYFYWYRQILGQKVEFLVSFYNNEISEKSEIFDDQFSVERPDGSNFTLKIRSTKLEDSAMYFCASSEDRVWETQYFGPGTRLLVL.

CDR3: CSVEGTNAGELFF. In nucleotides, the CDR3 is TGCAGCGTTGAAGGGACGAATGCCGGGGAGCTGTTTTTT. The rearrangement joins TRBV29-1 to TRBJ2-2; no clear D. The V gene lost 1 base and the J gene lost 6 bases, with 9 bases spanning the gap. CDR3 length equals 13 residues. Germline V gene lookup returns CDR1 SQVTM and CDR2 ANQGSEA.

CDR3 amino acids: CSAGRNRGLYNEQFF. CDR3 nucleotide sequence: TGCAGTGCTGGGCGCAACAGGGGGCTCTACAATGAGCAGTTCTTC. The V call is TRBV20-1, the J call TRBJ2-1; TRBD1 aligns across 9 bases. CDR1 is DFQATT, CDR2 SNEGSKA, per germline (reference sequence). This CDR3 is 15 amino acids long. V gave up 5 bases and J gave up 3 bases; unmatched junction bases: 8.

On this clonotype: The germline gene is not matched at one end of the junction; a read error may be the cause. The chain has TRBV12-3 or TRBV12-4 and TRBJ2-6, with TRBD2 matching 9 bases. CDR3 size: 18 residues. The CDR3 nucleotides read TGTGCCATCAGTACAGGCGGCGGGAGGGTCTCTGGGGCCAACGTCCTGACTTTC. The encoded protein is CAISTGGGRVSGANVLTF.

This clonotype has only a few counts. This sequence joins TRBV7-2 and TRBJ2-7; D may be TRBD2 (5 bases). CDR3 size: 13 residues. V gave up 5 bases and J gave up 3 bases, with 11 bases separating them. Germline CDR1 SGHTA, CDR2 FQGNSA. CDR3 in DNA: TGTGCCAGCAGCCCCTGGACTTTCTACGAGCAGTACTTC. As protein: CASSPWTFYEQYF.

There are many counts of this clonotype. The rearrangement joins TRBV10-3 to TRBJ2-1, with TRBD2 matching 10 bases. The CDR3 has 14 amino acids. J lost 7 bases, V lost 8 bases, and 8 bases had no gene match. CDR1 is ENHRY, CDR2 SYGVKD, per germline. CDR3 DNA: TGTGCCATCGGGGAGCGGGAGGGTCAAAATGAGCAGTTCTTC. As protein: CAIGEREGQNEQFF.

The chain combines TRBV20-1 with TRBJ1-6, with TRBD1 matching 10 bases. Germline assignment: CDR1 DFQATT and CDR2 SNEGSKA (reference sequence). After removal of 1 base from V and 9 bases from J, the junction contained 3 bases not matched to a gene. The CDR3 runs to 14 residues. The CDR3 DNA sequence: TGCAGTGCTAGAGGCGGGACAGGGGTTTCACCCCTCCACTTT. Translation gives CSARGGTGVSPLHF.

This clonotype was counted only a few times. V gene TRBV7-6 combines with J gene TRBJ2-7; 9 positions agree with TRBD1. Trimming at V came to 6 bases and at J to 3 bases, leaving 3 bases not matched to a gene. The CDR3 covers 13 residues. Germline CDR1 is SGHVS and CDR2 is FNYEAQ. This CDR3 reads CASRGTGNYEQYF. The CDR3 nucleotides are TGTGCCAGCAGGGGGACAGGGAACTACGAGCAGTACTTC.

The V gene is TRBV3-1, the J gene TRBJ1-6; D might be TRBD1 (5 bases). V was shortened by 3 bases and J by 10 bases, with 13 bases between the two germline ends. Germline V gene lookup returns CDR1 LGHDT and CDR2 YNNKEL (reference sequence). The CDR3 spans 14 residues. The CDR3 DNA reads TGTGCCAGCAGCCAGGCAGGGCCAGGGTCACCCCTCCACTTT. Translating gives CASSQAGPGSPLHF.

This clonotype was seen many times. J is TRBJ2-1 and V is TRBV5-1; no definite D call. Germline lookup yields CDR1 SGHRS and CDR2 YFSETQ. The CDR3 runs to 15 residues. With 0 bases removed from V and 3 bases from J, the gap between germline ends came to 10 bases. This CDR3 is CASSLGGSLYNEQFF. CDR3 nucleotides: TGCGCCAGCAGCTTGGGTGGTAGCCTCTACAATGAGCAGTTCTTC.

The V and J genes are TRBV12-3 or TRBV12-4 and TRBJ2-7, with 8 bases that match TRBD1. This CDR3 has 15 amino acids. Trimming cost V 3 bases and J 3 bases; bases outside gene matches: 7. In DNA form, the CDR3 reads TGTGCCAGCAGTTTGGGGCTCGGGACAGGCTACGAGCAGTACTTC. Translated, it gives CASSLGLGTGYEQYF.

The CDR3 is CASSLGGTGIYEQYF. CDR3 sequence (DNA): TGCGCCAGCAGCTTGGGAGGGACAGGGATATACGAGCAGTACTTC. The V gene is TRBV5-1, the J gene TRBJ2-7, with 9 bases that match TRBD1. V lost 0 bases to trimming and J lost 4 bases; unmatched junction nucleotides: 5. Germline loops: CDR1 SGHRS, CDR2 YFSETQ. This CDR3 has 15 amino acids.

This clonotype occurred a few times. The chain combines TRBV7-2 with TRBJ2-1, with D possibly matching TRBD2 (5 bases). Germline V gives CDR1 SGHTA, CDR2 FQGNSA. This CDR3 contains 15 residues. V lost 2 bases, J lost 4 bases, and 12 bases lay in between. DNA of the CDR3: TGTGCCAGCAGCTTAATGGGAGCGGAATACAATGAGCAGTTCTTC. It translates to CASSLMGAEYNEQFF.

This clonotype was counted at least ten times. This chain joins TRBV7-9 and TRBJ1-5; 11 bases agree with TRBD1. In germline, CDR1 is SEHNR, CDR2 FQNEAQ (reference sequence). V trimming: 4 bases; J trimming: 4 bases; junction bases outside the gene matches: 3. The CDR3 spans 15 residues. CDR3 loop: CASSSGTGGNQPQHF. The CDR3 coding sequence is TGTGCCAGCAGCTCCGGGACAGGGGGAAATCAGCCCCAGCATTTT. Supplemented by reference TRBV7-9 and TRBJ1-5, the full variable domain reads DTGVSQNPRHKITKRGQNVTFRCDPISEHNRLYWYRQTLGQGPEFLTYFQNEAQLEKSRLLSDRFSAERPKGSFSTLEIQRTEQGDSAMYLCASSSGTGGNQPQHFGDGTRLSIL.

This clonotype was detected a few times. The J gene is TRBJ2-3, the V gene TRBV6-1, with D perhaps given as TRBD1 or TRBD2 (5 bases each). This CDR3 spans 14 amino acids. V was shortened by 6 bases and J by 4 bases, with 14 bases between the two germline ends. Germline V gene sequence: CDR1 MNHNS, CDR2 SASEGT. The CDR3 coding sequence is TGTGCCAGCAGCCTAGGGGACGCGGCAGATACGCAGTATTTT. This translates into CASSLGDAADTQYF.

The rearrangement uses TRBV11-2 and TRBJ1-5; the match to TRBD1 covers 7 bases. Looked up from germline, CDR1 is SGHAT and CDR2 is FQNNGV. Unmatched junction bases numbered 6, after V lost 5 bases and J lost 5 bases. The CDR3 has 14 residues. CDR3 nucleotides: TGTGCCAGCAGCCTTTACAGGGGTGATCAGCCCCAGCATTTT. Translating gives CASSLYRGDQPQHF. The whole variable domain, filled in from reference TRBV11-2 and TRBJ1-5, reads EAGVAQSPRYKIIEKRQSVAFWCNPISGHATLYWYQQILGQGPKLLIQFQNNGVVDDSQLPKDRFSAERLKGVDSTLKIQPAKLEDSAVYLCASSLYRGDQPQHFGDGTRLSIL.

V is TRBV11-1 and J is TRBJ2-1, with D possibly matching TRBD2 (6 bases). This CDR3 comprises 20 residues. The V and J ends lost 3 bases and 5 bases respectively, with 29 bases between them. Germline V gene lookup returns CDR1 SGHAT and CDR2 FQDESV (reference sequence). CDR3 sequence: CASSFLVARDLGDFNNEQFF. The CDR3 nucleotides are TGTGCCAGCAGCTTCTTGGTTGCGCGGGACCTAGGGGACTTTAACAATGAGCAGTTCTTC.

A few counts support this clonotype. The chain carries TRBV10-3 and TRBJ2-5, with a possible D match to TRBD1 (5 bases). Looked up from germline, CDR1 is ENHRY and CDR2 is SYGVKD. V lost 4 bases and J lost 1, with 13 bases in between. The CDR3 is made up of 15 amino acids. DNA for the CDR3: TGTGCCATCAGTGGCAATCACACAGGCCAAGAGACCCAGTACTTC. This codes for CAISGNHTGQETQYF.

The gene calls are TRBV29-1 and TRBJ2-2; 12 nucleotides align to TRBD1. V was clipped by 3 bases and J by 9 bases; unmatched bases: 5. The length of the CDR3 is 14 residues. CDR1 SQVTM and CDR2 ANQGSEA come from the germline V gene. The CDR3: CSVDGTGGIRELFF. CDR3 coding DNA: TGCAGCGTTGACGGGACAGGGGGCATCAGGGAGCTGTTTTTT.